Listed below are T cell receptor beta chains from one sample, sequenced in a study of OX40 agonist ivuxolimab in advanced cancers. Here immunoSEQ multiplex PCR was the method, and the copy in TCRdb shows in-frame clones only, minus some. The repertoire consists of tens of thousands of clones, with 86% occurring once and the leading ten covering approximately 6.5%. The sequencing used CD4+ or CD8+ T cells sorted from blood, collected in a trial of the OX40 agonist ivuxolimab. These receptors were obtained from an adult with an advanced solid tumor such as melanoma, head and neck, liver or kidney cancer. The CDR3 runs from the conserved cysteine through the conserved F or W. D genes are given only for firm matches. Clone size is given for some rows only: seen once, a few or many times, or a class if the clone is expanded.

d_gene	v_gene	abundance	j_gene	CDR3nt	CDR3aa
NA	TRBV11-2	NA	TRBJ1-5	TGTGCCAGCAGCTTCATACAGGACCAGCCCCAGCATTTT	CASSFIQDQPQHF
TRBD1	TRBV5-4	NA	TRBJ2-1	TGTGCCAGCAGCCCCGGACAGGGTACATACAATGAGCAGTTCTTC	CASSPGQGTYNEQFF
NA	TRBV7-9	NA	TRBJ1-2	TGTGCCAGCAGCTTAGTAGGGGATCTATCCTATGGCTACACCTTC	CASSLVGDLSYGYTF
TRBD1	TRBV11-2	NA	TRBJ1-1	TGTGCCAGCAGCACCCGGGACAGGGGGCTCACTGAAGCTTTCTTT	CASSTRDRGLTEAFF
TRBD1	TRBV5-4	NA	TRBJ2-1	TGTGCCAGCAAAGCAGGGGGTTACAATGAGCAGTTCTTC	CASKAGGYNEQFF
NA	TRBV9	NA	TRBJ2-2	TGTGCCAGCAGCGTCAACACCGGGGAGCTGTTTTTT	CASSVNTGELFF
NA	TRBV5-1	NA	TRBJ2-5	TGCGCCAGCAGCCCCGGACAGTCAGAGACCCAGTACTTC	CASSPGQSETQYF
TRBD1	TRBV18	many	TRBJ1-1	TGTGCCAGCTCCCACAAGACCTCCGGGACAGGTCACTTCGCTTTCTTT	CASSHKTSGTGHFAFF
NA	TRBV10-3	NA	TRBJ1-1	TGTGCCATCAGTGAGTATAGGGTTGAGACTGAAGCTTTCTTT	CAISEYRVETEAFF
NA	TRBV2	NA	TRBJ1-5	TGTGCCAGCAGTATCGACGGTAGCAATCAGCCCCAGCATTTT	CASSIDGSNQPQHF
TRBD1	TRBV5-1	few	TRBJ2-5	TGCGCCAGCAGCTCGACAGGGAAGGACCTAGAGACCCAGTACTTC	CASSSTGKDLETQYF
TRBD1	TRBV12-5	NA	TRBJ2-5	TGTGCTAGTGGTCTCGGGACAGGGGGTCGAGAGACCCAGTACTTC	CASGLGTGGRETQYF
NA	TRBV7-9	NA	TRBJ1-1	TGTGCCAGCAGCTTAGTCCCAGTCTTT	CASSLVPVF
TRBD1	TRBV29-1	few	TRBJ1-1	TGCAGCGTTAACAGGGGGATGGCTGAAGCTTTCTTT	CSVNRGMAEAFF
TRBD1	TRBV9	NA	TRBJ1-6	TGTGCCAGCAGCGTAGGGAAAGGGGGACAGGGGAGGAATTCACCCCTCCACTTT	CASSVGKGGQGRNSPLHF
TRBD2	TRBV27	NA	TRBJ2-1	TGTGCCAGCAGGACTAGCAGCGGGAGGGCCGATGAGCAGTTCTTC	CASRTSSGRADEQFF
NA	TRBV2	NA	TRBJ1-2	TGTGCCAGCAGTTGGCACGCACAATCCTATGGCTACACCTTC	CASSWHAQSYGYTF
TRBD2	TRBV7-3	NA	TRBJ2-7	TGTGCCAGCAGCCAAAGTGAGACTAGCAATACCTACGAGCAGTACTTC	CASSQSETSNTYEQYF
NA	TRBV6-6	NA	TRBJ2-1	TGTGCCAGCAGTTACTCCGGGGACTCCTACAATGAGCAGTTCTTC	CASSYSGDSYNEQFF
NA	TRBV15	NA	TRBJ2-3	TGTGCCACCAGCAAGGCAGGATCCACAGATACGCAGTATTTT	CATSKAGSTDTQYF
NA	TRBV7-9	NA	TRBJ1-5	TGTGCCAGCAGCTTCAATAATCAGCCCCAACATTTT	CASSFNNQPQHF
NA	TRBV19	few	TRBJ1-4	TGTGCCAGTAGCAGGCGGGTGCGGAGAAATGAAAAACTGTTTTTT	CASSRRVRRNEKLFF
NA	TRBV11-2	NA	TRBJ1-2	TGTGCCAGCAGCTTAGACAGGGCAAATGGCTACACCTTC	CASSLDRANGYTF
NA	TRBV6-4	NA	TRBJ1-5	TGTGCCAGTACTAGGGTAGCCCCTAACATGCCCCAGCATTTT	CASTRVAPNMPQHF
NA	TRBV7-8	NA	TRBJ2-1	TGTGCCAGCAACGAAAACAATGAGCAGTTCTTC	CASNENNEQFF
TRBD2	TRBV5-1	NA	TRBJ2-1	TGCGCCAGCAGCCCTAGCGGGGACGCCTACAATGAGCAGTTCTTC	CASSPSGDAYNEQFF
NA	TRBV6-1	NA	TRBJ1-2	TGTGCCAGCAGTGGGGGAGGGACTGGAGACTATGGCTACACCTTC	CASSGGGTGDYGYTF
NA	TRBV6-1	NA	TRBJ2-7	TGTGCCAGCAGTGAAGACCGCGTTCCGGACGAGCAGTACTTC	CASSEDRVPDEQYF
NA	TRBV5-1	NA	TRBJ1-1	TGCGCCAGCAGCTTCCAGGGGTCGACCAACACTGAAGCTTTCTTT	CASSFQGSTNTEAFF
NA	TRBV19	NA	TRBJ1-2	TGTGCCAGTAGTATAGGCTTATTACTCTACTATGGCTACACCTTC	CASSIGLLLYYGYTF
TRBD2	TRBV6-6	once	TRBJ2-2	TGTGCCAGCAGTTACTCGGCGGGGGGCCACACCGGGGAGCTGTTTTTT	CASSYSAGGHTGELFF
TRBD2	TRBV7-9	NA	TRBJ2-2	TGTGCCAGCAGCTTAGCGAGGGCTAGCGGAACGAACACCGGGGAGCTGTTTTTT	CASSLARASGTNTGELFF
TRBD2	TRBV6-5	NA	TRBJ2-3	TGTGCCAGCAGTTACTCAGGACTAGCAACAGATACGCAGTATTTT	CASSYSGLATDTQYF
NA	TRBV5-6	NA	TRBJ2-5	TGTGCCAGCAGCATCAAGAACCTCTACCAAGAGACCCAGTACTTC	CASSIKNLYQETQYF
NA	TRBV20-1	few	TRBJ2-5	TGCAGTGCTACACGAGCGGAGACCCAGTACTTC	CSATRAETQYF
TRBD2	TRBV6-6	NA	TRBJ2-1	TGTGCCAGCAGTTACAGGACTAGCGGCATCAATGAGCAGTTCTTC	CASSYRTSGINEQFF
TRBD2	TRBV7-2	NA	TRBJ2-1	TGTGCCAGCAGCTCGGGACTAGGGGCCAATGAGCAGTTCTTC	CASSSGLGANEQFF
NA	TRBV18	NA	TRBJ2-2	TGTGCCAGCTCACCGCTTTCGAACACCGGGGAGCTGTTTTTT	CASSPLSNTGELFF
NA	TRBV2	NA	TRBJ1-4	TGTGCCAGCAGTGGAATTGGCGGGAGTGAAAAACTGTTTTTT	CASSGIGGSEKLFF
TRBD2	TRBV7-8	NA	TRBJ2-3	TGTGCCAGCAGCCCACACGGGGGGACTACGCAGTATTTT	CASSPHGGTTQYF